A selection of T cell receptor beta chains follows, all from one sample in a study of sequential checkpoint blockade in melanoma. Clones were read by immunoSEQ multiplex PCR, and TCRdb kept only the in-frame ones, dropping some. The sample records 15,000 to 25,000 clones, roughly four fifths being singletons. Sequencing used CD8+ T cells sorted from blood (inferred from file names), obtained from a patient given nivolumab and ipilimumab in sequence. The receptors shown here come from a human donor with melanoma. Both conserved end residues are part of each CDR3. The D gene is left open where the match is weak. Some rows have no size entry. The others give once, few or many, or a class for an expanded clone.

j_gene | abundance | d_gene | v_gene | CDR3nt | CDR3aa
TRBJ2-7 | NA | TRBD1 | TRBV9 | TGTGCCAGCAGCCGGACAGGCTACGAGCAGTACTTC | CASSRTGYEQYF
TRBJ1-2 | once | TRBD1 | TRBV27 | TGTGCCAGCAGTTTATTTACAGGGGACGGCTACACCTTC | CASSLFTGDGYTF
TRBJ1-2 | NA | TRBD1 | TRBV6-1 | TGTGCCAGCCTGAGGACAGGGGGCTTCTATGGCTACACCTTC | CASLRTGGFYGYTF
TRBJ1-1 | NA | TRBD1 | TRBV7-9 | TGTGCCAGCAGCCCAAATGCAGGGGGTGAAGCTTTCTTT | CASSPNAGGEAFF
TRBJ2-6 | NA | TRBD1 | TRBV2 | TGTGCCAGCAGTTCCGGGACAGGCTACTCTGGGGCCAACGTCCTGACTTTC | CASSSGTGYSGANVLTF
TRBJ1-4 | NA | TRBD1 | TRBV6-5 | TGTGCCAGCAGTCCCCGGACAGGGTTAGGGGAAAAACTGTTTTTT | CASSPRTGLGEKLFF
TRBJ1-1 | NA | NA | TRBV13 | TGTGCCAGCACCCTATCTGACATAAATGAAGCTTTCTTT | CASTLSDINEAFF
TRBJ2-1 | NA | TRBD1 | TRBV4-3 | TGCGCCAGCAGCCAAGACCTCCGACAGGGACCGTACAATGAGCAGTTCTTC | CASSQDLRQGPYNEQFF
TRBJ1-1 | NA | TRBD1 | TRBV27 | TGTGCCAGCAGTTTGCTACAGGGGGCGCCGAATGAAGCTTTCTTT | CASSLLQGAPNEAFF
TRBJ2-7 | NA | TRBD1 | TRBV6-5 | TGTGCCAGCAGTACCGGACAGGGGGAGTCTCGGTACTTC | CASSTGQGESRYF
TRBJ2-6 | NA | NA | TRBV28 | TGTGCCAGTACAGCCAGCCTTGGGGCCAACGTCCTGACTTTC | CASTASLGANVLTF
TRBJ1-1 | NA | TRBD1 | TRBV2 | TGTGCCAGCAGTACAGGGGCGGGGAACACTGAAGCTTTCTTT | CASSTGAGNTEAFF
TRBJ1-2 | NA | TRBD1 | TRBV2 | TGTGCCAGCAGCAGGGGGGCCTATGGAGGAACTGCGGACTATGGCTACACCTTC | CASSRGAYGGTADYGYTF
TRBJ1-5 | NA | NA | TRBV5-5 | TGTGCCAGCAGCTTACGGGGAGGCAATCAGCCCCAGCATTTT | CASSLRGGNQPQHF
TRBJ2-3 | NA | NA | TRBV5-1 | TGCGCCAGCAGCTTGGAATTTACCCGAGTCTCGTCAGATACGCAGTATTTT | CASSLEFTRVSSDTQYF
TRBJ2-5 | once | NA | TRBV29-1 | TGCAGCGTTGATAGAGCCCGAGTCCAAGAGACCCAGTACTTC | CSVDRARVQETQYF
TRBJ1-5 | NA | TRBD1 | TRBV6-1 | TGTGCCAGCAGGGCCAGGACAGGGGGGCAGCCCCAGCATTTT | CASRARTGGQPQHF
TRBJ2-1 | NA | TRBD1 | TRBV5-6 | TGTGCCAGCAGCTTCGAGTCCCGGGACAGCCTCTTC | CASSFESRDSLF
TRBJ2-1 | NA | TRBD2 | TRBV7-9 | TGTGCCAGCAGCATCCCGACTAGCGGGGTCAATGAGCAGTTCTTC | CASSIPTSGVNEQFF
TRBJ1-5 | NA | TRBD1 | TRBV28 | TGTGCCAGCAGTTCAGACAGGGTTAGTAGCAATCAGCCCCAGCATTTT | CASSSDRVSSNQPQHF
TRBJ2-3 | NA | NA | TRBV5-1 | TGCGCCAGCAGCTTGGGGCAACTACACACAGATACGCAGTATTTT | CASSLGQLHTDTQYF
TRBJ2-7 | once | TRBD1 | TRBV5-1 | TGCGCCAGCAGCCTAAACAGGGGCGAGCAGTACTTC | CASSLNRGEQYF
TRBJ2-7 | NA | TRBD1 | TRBV27 | TGTGCCAGCAGTGCGATCGACAGGGGTCATTACGAGCAGTACTTC | CASSAIDRGHYEQYF
TRBJ1-3 | NA | TRBD1 | TRBV5-1 | TGCGCCAGCAGCACGCTCCCTCTGATCGCAGGGGGCTTAGACCTGGCTGGAAACACCATATATTTT | CASSTLPLIAGGLDLAGNTIYF
TRBJ2-3 | NA | NA | TRBV7-6 | TGTGCCAGCAGCTTAGCAGGGGGCACAGATACGCAGTATTTT | CASSLAGGTDTQYF
TRBJ2-3 | NA | TRBD2 | TRBV2 | TGTGCCAGCAGCCATACGGGACTAGCGCCCAGCACAGATACGCAGTATTTT | CASSHTGLAPSTDTQYF
TRBJ2-5 | once | NA | TRBV6-5 | TGTGCCAGCAGTTACTCCTACCCCCAAGAGACCCAGTACTTC | CASSYSYPQETQYF
TRBJ1-1 | NA | TRBD1 | TRBV12-5 | TGTGCTAGTGGCGAGGGACAGGGGGCCACTGAAGCTTTCTTT | CASGEGQGATEAFF
TRBJ1-1 | NA | NA | TRBV19 | TGTGCCAGTAGTATGGGCGGGGGAATGGTGGAGAACACTGAAGCTTTCTTT | CASSMGGGMVENTEAFF
TRBJ2-2 | NA | NA | TRBV19 | TGTGCCAGTAGTATATCTCTAGCTGCCGGGGAGCTGTTTTTT | CASSISLAAGELFF
TRBJ1-4 | NA | NA | TRBV4-2 | TGTGCCAGCAGCCAAGTTATGGGACAAAATGAAAAACTGTTTTTT | CASSQVMGQNEKLFF
TRBJ1-1 | NA | NA | TRBV6-5 | TGTGCCAGCAGTTACTCGATTTCAGGGTGGGACACTGAAGCTTTCTTT | CASSYSISGWDTEAFF
TRBJ2-1 | NA | NA | TRBV7-9 | TGTGCCAGCAGCAGGACCGGGACGGAGGGTTGGCAGTTCTTC | CASSRTGTEGWQFF
TRBJ2-7 | medium-sized | TRBD1 | TRBV13 | TGTGCCAGCAGCCCTAGACAGGGACCCTACGAGCAGTACTTC | CASSPRQGPYEQYF
TRBJ2-7 | NA | TRBD1 | TRBV5-1 | TGCGCCAGCAGCCTGGGGCCGACAGGGGCCCCCTACGAGCAGTACTTC | CASSLGPTGAPYEQYF
TRBJ1-2 | NA | NA | TRBV7-9 | TGTGCCAGCAGCTTAGAGCAGGGTCCCAGAACCGCGCCGAACTATGGCTACACCTTC | CASSLEQGPRTAPNYGYTF
TRBJ1-5 | NA | TRBD1 | TRBV4-2 | TGTGCCAGCAGCGGACAGGGGGTTCAGCCCCAGCATTTT | CASSGQGVQPQHF
TRBJ2-3 | NA | NA | TRBV6-1 | TGTGCCAGCAAAGACAGGTACACAGATACGCAGTATTTT | CASKDRYTDTQYF
TRBJ2-7 | NA | TRBD1 | TRBV2 | TGTGCCACTTGGACAGGGGGTTACGAGCAGTACTTC | CATWTGGYEQYF
TRBJ2-3 | once | NA | TRBV6-1 | TGTGCCAGCAGTACAGGAGGGGCCCGGGGAGATACGCAGTATTTT | CASSTGGARGDTQYF
TRBJ2-1 | NA | NA | TRBV9 | TGTGCCAGCAGCGCCTTAGCGAAAGAGCAGTTCTTC | CASSALAKEQFF
TRBJ2-7 | NA | TRBD2 | TRBV7-2 | TGTGCCAGCAACACGATATCTAGCGGGGGGCCTTTCACCTACGAGCAGTACTTC | CASNTISSGGPFTYEQYF
TRBJ2-5 | NA | TRBD1 | TRBV7-8 | TGTGCCAGCAGCTTATTGGACAGGGTTCAGCAAGAGACCCAGTACTTC | CASSLLDRVQQETQYF
TRBJ2-2 | NA | TRBD2 | TRBV7-8 | TGTGCCAGCAGCTTAGGGACTAGCAGTACCGGGGAGCTGTTTTTT | CASSLGTSSTGELFF
TRBJ1-2 | NA | TRBD1 | TRBV5-8 | TGTGCCAGCAGGCCTAGTCCGGGACAGGGGAGAGTCTATATCGGCTACACCTTC | CASRPSPGQGRVYIGYTF
TRBJ2-7 | NA | TRBD1 | TRBV5-4 | TGTGCCAGCAGCCTCGGACAGGGCTCCTACGAGCAGTACTTC | CASSLGQGSYEQYF
TRBJ1-2 | NA | NA | TRBV13 | TGTGCCAGCAGCTTACGGCAGGGCGCTAACTATGGCTACACCTTC | CASSLRQGANYGYTF
TRBJ1-1 | NA | NA | TRBV4-2 | TGTGCCAGCAGCCAAGGCCGGGGTGGATACACTGAAGCTTTCTTT | CASSQGRGGYTEAFF